The 10 T cell receptor beta chains in this list originate from one sample, sequenced in a study of T-cell reconstitution after alpha-beta-depleted transplantation in children (dated by TCRdb to the mid-2010s). The library was obtained by PCR. Sequenced on an Illumina HiSeq 2500. TCR libraries were prepared with molecular barcoding, using unique molecular identifiers to normalize TCRbeta repertoire quantification. Through fastp at Q25 and MiXCR, TCRdb rebuilt clones from the public reads, retaining in-frame beta chains. Merged by CDR3 protein, the rows form single entries marked with the most common genes and DNA. A total of approximately 130,000 distinct CDR3 sequences appear in this sample, around a tenth of them only once. The top ten hold 24% of the sample. This specimen's treatment or condition label, interpreted: allogeneic hematopoietic cell transplantation with graft depleted of TCRalphabeta T cells and CD19 B cells.

The sample in question was PBMCs, mostly from graft donor cells, obtained 180 days after TCRalphabeta/CD19-depleted stem cell transplant. The receptors here all came from a girl under three years old who had a stem cell transplant for combined immunodeficiency, so the T cells may come from the graft donor.

This clonotype was seen a few times. The chain couples TRBV20-1 to TRBJ2-4; tentatively, D is TRBD1 (5 bases). The CDR3 totals 13 residues. Germline V gene data show CDR1 as DFQATT and CDR2 as SNEGSKA (reference sequence). Trimming shortened V by 1 base and J by 6 bases, and 10 bases separated the two germline ends. In nucleotides, the CDR3 is TGCAGTGCTAGAGCCGGACATGGAAACATTCAGTACTTC. It encodes CSARAGHGNIQYF.

This clonotype occurred a few times. The DNA for the CDR3 is TGTGCCAGCAGCCTACAATACGGACAGACCTACGAGCAGTACTTC. Amino acids: CASSLQYGQTYEQYF. The chain carries TRBV11-2 and TRBJ2-7; possibly TRBD1 for D (6 bases). Trimming stripped 5 bases from V and 2 bases from J, with 16 bases between. This CDR3 comprises 15 residues. Germline V gene lookup returns CDR1 SGHAT and CDR2 FQNNGV.

This clonotype was observed a handful of times. The junction does not match germline at one end; this may be a read error. This chain connects TRBV7-3 to TRBJ2-1; 8 bases match TRBD2. The CDR3 covers 14 residues. Germline CDR1 is SGHTA and CDR2 is FQGTGA. The CDR3 loop is CASSLVGRAGRLTF. The CDR3 DNA reads as TGTGCCAGCAGCTTGGTCGGGAGGGCCGGTAGATTAACCTTC.

This clonotype has ten or more counts. This chain joins TRBV28 and TRBJ2-7, with D tentatively TRBD2 (5 bases). V was clipped by 2 bases and J by 0 bases, with 20 bases between them. CDR3 length: 18 residues. CDR1 MDHEN and CDR2 SYDVKM come from the germline V gene. The CDR3 region is CASSLAGLLAGLSYEQYF. The CDR3 coding sequence is TGTGCCAGCAGTTTAGCCGGTCTGCTAGCCGGACTCTCCTACGAGCAGTACTTC. Supplemented by reference TRBV28 and TRBJ2-7, the full variable domain reads DVKVTQSSRYLVKRTGEKVFLECVQDMDHENMFWYRQDPGLGLRLIYFSYDVKMKEKGDIPEGYSVSREKKERFSLILESASTNQTSMYLCASSLAGLLAGLSYEQYFGPGTRLTVT.

This clonotype came up a few times. The chain has TRBV7-2 and TRBJ1-1, with D possibly TRBD1 on 5 matching bases. The CDR3 runs 14 residues. Trimming stripped 1 base from V and 6 bases from J, with 12 bases between. Germline CDR1 is SGHTA and CDR2 is FQGNSA. The CDR3: CASSLEPGDPEAFF. CDR3 in DNA: TGTGCCAGCAGCTTAGAACCCGGGGACCCTGAAGCTTTCTTT.

The V call is TRBV7-9, the J call TRBJ2-1; weak D call: TRBD1 (6 bases). This CDR3 comprises 15 residues. From germline, CDR1 is SEHNR and CDR2 FQNEAQ (reference sequence). The V end was cut by 5 bases, the J end by 2 bases, with 13 bases between. The CDR3 DNA is TGTGCCAGCAGCCTGACAGGCTTACCCTACAATGAGCAGTTCTTC. Its translation is CASSLTGLPYNEQFF.

This clonotype was found a few times. The chain combines TRBV21-1 with TRBJ1-1. TRBV21-1 is a pseudogene. There are 12 residues in the CDR3. In DNA form, the CDR3 reads TGTGCCAGCAGCAATCAGTGCGGGGAAGCTTTCTTT. Translated: CASSNQCGEAFF.

This clonotype turned up a few times. The chain links TRBV4-3 to TRBJ1-1; TRBD1 is a possible D gene (6 bases). CDR1 is LGHNA and CDR2 is YSLEER in the germline V gene. The CDR3 has 14 residues. Between the trimmed V and J ends, which lost 1 base and 5 bases, there was a span of 11 bases. The CDR3 is CASSQVGGGTEAFF. The DNA of the CDR3 is TGCGCCAGCAGCCAAGTAGGGGGGGGGACTGAAGCTTTCTTT.

This clonotype was counted at least ten times. The CDR3 here is CAISDPVRSVTETQYF. CDR3 nucleotides: TGTGCCATCAGTGACCCCGTGAGGTCAGTGACCGAGACCCAGTACTTC. This sequence joins TRBV10-3 and TRBJ2-5; D is ambiguous. Germline-derived CDR1 and CDR2 are ENHRY and SYGVKD. V was trimmed by 3 bases and J by 5 bases, leaving 19 bases between them. The CDR3 covers 16 residues.

CDR3 region: CAWEGLTLGVQFF. CDR3 bases: TGTGCCTGGGAGGGACTAACCTTGGGCGTGCAGTTCTTC. This rearrangement joins TRBV30 to TRBJ2-1; 7 bases are shared with TRBD2. Germline V gene data show CDR1 as GTSNPN and CDR2 as SVGIG (reference sequence). This CDR3 comprises 13 residues. After removal of 5 bases from V and 12 bases from J, the junction contained 13 bases not matched to a gene. Complete variable domain (other parts from reference TRBV30 and TRBJ2-1): SQTIHQWPATLVQPVGSPLSLECTVEGTSNPNLYWYRQAAGRGLQLLFYSVGIGQISSEVPQNLSASRPQDRQFILSSKKLLLSDSGFYLCAWEGLTLGVQFFGPGTRLTVL.